The rows below give T cell receptor beta chains drawn from one sample of a study of T cell responses to AZD1222 COVID-19 vaccine. Clones were read by immunoSEQ multiplex PCR, and TCRdb kept only the in-frame ones, dropping some. The table shows around 71,000 clones, with about 80% occurring only once. The material sequenced was peripheral blood, taken 28 days after the second AZD1222 dose. All receptors come from an adult who received the AZD1222 COVID-19 vaccine. Each CDR3 is given with its conserved first and last residue. The order of the fields is D gene, V gene, J gene, clone size, CDR3 protein, CDR3 DNA. The D gene is left open where the match is weak. Size is stated for part of the rows, as once, few or many counts, or as a class when the clone is expanded.

NA	TRBV29-1	TRBJ2-1	NA	CSVGTQGNEQFF	TGCAGCGTTGGGACACAGGGCAATGAGCAGTTCTTC
NA	TRBV4-1	TRBJ1-6	once	CASSQEEIRRSPLHF	TGCGCCAGCAGCCAAGAAGAAATTCGTAGATCACCCCTCCACTTT
TRBD2	TRBV6-2/TRBV6-3	TRBJ2-1	few	CASSRGESNEQFF	TGTGCCAGCAGCCGGGGGGAGTCTAATGAGCAGTTCTTC
TRBD1	TRBV2	TRBJ1-3	NA	CASSQGGTIYF	TGTGCCAGCAGTCAGGGGGGCACCATATATTTT
NA	TRBV15	TRBJ1-6	once	CATSRGARGRGSSPLHF	TGTGCCACCAGCAGAGGAGCGCGTGGGCGCGGTAGTTCACCCCTCCACTTT
NA	TRBV19	TRBJ1-5	NA	CASSIVRGGPPNQPQHF	TGTGCCAGTAGTATAGTCCGGGGCGGGCCACCGAATCAGCCCCAGCATTTT
NA	TRBV5-1	TRBJ2-3	NA	CASSLEFTDTQYF	TGCGCCAGCAGCTTGGAGTTCACAGATACGCAGTATTTT
NA	TRBV24-1	TRBJ1-5	NA	CATSDLSSQPQHF	TGTGCCACCAGTGATTTGTCAAGTCAGCCCCAGCATTTT
NA	TRBV27	TRBJ1-2	NA	CASSFRTGLFDGYTF	TGTGCCAGCAGTTTTCGTACAGGGTTGTTCGATGGCTACACCTTC
TRBD2	TRBV7-8	TRBJ2-1	NA	CASSLDGLTSGALNEQFF	TGTGCCAGCAGCTTAGATGGACTGACTAGCGGGGCCCTCAATGAGCAGTTCTTC
NA	TRBV7-3	TRBJ2-5	once	CASSLTRGSGTQYF	TGTGCCAGCAGCTTGACTAGGGGTTCGGGGACCCAGTACTTC
NA	TRBV24-1	TRBJ1-2	NA	CATSAGGDQNYGYTF	TGTGCCACCAGTGCGGGAGGCGATCAGAACTATGGCTACACCTTC
NA	TRBV5-1	TRBJ1-2	NA	CASSGRDIANYGYTF	TGCGCCAGCAGCGGTCGGGACATAGCTAACTATGGCTACACCTTC
NA	TRBV6-1	TRBJ1-1	once	CASSEAPNTEAFF	TGTGCCAGCAGTGAAGCTCCGAACACTGAAGCTTTCTTT
NA	TRBV9	TRBJ2-7	NA	CASSVDRGDTYEQYF	TGTGCCAGCAGCGTAGATCGGGGGGACACCTACGAGCAGTACTTC
NA	TRBV30	TRBJ1-2	NA	CAWSTGLNYGYTF	TGTGCCTGGAGTACAGGGCTTAACTATGGCTACACCTTC